This is a list of T cell receptor beta chains from one sample in a study of cytomegalovirus exposure and HLA in healthy donors. TCRdb keeps only in-frame clones here, not all; method: immunoSEQ multiplex PCR. The sample holds about 120,000 clones; 76% are singletons and the top ten take 15% to 20%. Sequenced material: PBMCs. These receptors were taken from a man aged 45-60 years in good health and CMV-seropositive. The CDR3 runs from the conserved cysteine through the conserved F or W. The order of the fields is J gene, V gene, D gene, CDR3 protein. A D gene is named only where the DNA matches it firmly.

j_call: TRBJ2-7
v_call: TRBV27
d_call: TRBD1
cdr3_aa: CASKRIGQGSSYEQYF

j_call: TRBJ1-5
v_call: TRBV19
d_call: TRBD1
cdr3_aa: CASSIVGTGGDQPQHF

j_call: TRBJ1-3
v_call: TRBV5-1
d_call: TRBD1
cdr3_aa: CASSLEGQAHPGNTIYF

j_call: TRBJ1-5
v_call: TRBV10-3
d_call: .
cdr3_aa: CAISGYSNQPQHF

j_call: TRBJ2-1
v_call: TRBV15
d_call: TRBD1
cdr3_aa: CATSRGGTGGYNEQFF

j_call: TRBJ2-7
v_call: TRBV5-8
d_call: TRBD2
cdr3_aa: CASSFPSGPTPRITYEQYF

j_call: TRBJ1-5
v_call: TRBV6-5
d_call: .
cdr3_aa: CASKGDYGQPQHF

j_call: TRBJ1-4
v_call: TRBV6-5
d_call: .
cdr3_aa: CASSPGSGEKLFF

j_call: TRBJ1-2
v_call: TRBV2
d_call: TRBD1
cdr3_aa: CASSEEGQHYGYTF

j_call: TRBJ1-5
v_call: TRBV10-2
d_call: TRBD1
cdr3_aa: CACAGTGYQPQHF

j_call: TRBJ2-5
v_call: TRBV7-9
d_call: TRBD2
cdr3_aa: CASSSTSGLGETQYF

j_call: TRBJ1-2
v_call: TRBV7-9
d_call: .
cdr3_aa: CASRPGSNYGYTF

j_call: TRBJ2-3
v_call: TRBV7-6
d_call: .
cdr3_aa: CASSLPSGTDTQYF

j_call: TRBJ2-3
v_call: TRBV14
d_call: TRBD2
cdr3_aa: CASKPTSGALGDTQYF

j_call: TRBJ2-5
v_call: TRBV5-1
d_call: TRBD1
cdr3_aa: CASSLGGQGLQETQYF

j_call: TRBJ1-1
v_call: TRBV4-1
d_call: .
cdr3_aa: CASSHRTEGAFF

j_call: TRBJ2-1
v_call: TRBV9
d_call: TRBD1
cdr3_aa: CASSVGTGTYNEQFF

j_call: TRBJ1-1
v_call: TRBV18
d_call: TRBD1
cdr3_aa: CASSGQGVGDTEAFF

j_call: TRBJ1-5
v_call: TRBV6-5
d_call: .
cdr3_aa: CASSYSFTGRDQPQHF

j_call: TRBJ1-2
v_call: TRBV6-5
d_call: TRBD1
cdr3_aa: CASRGTVYGYTF

j_call: TRBJ2-3
v_call: TRBV10-3
d_call: TRBD1
cdr3_aa: CAISESRQGSFGTDTQYF

j_call: TRBJ2-2
v_call: TRBV19
d_call: TRBD2
cdr3_aa: CASSRSGGANTGELFF

j_call: TRBJ1-1
v_call: TRBV10-2
d_call: TRBD1
cdr3_aa: CASIFTGTGDLNTEAFF

j_call: TRBJ1-5
v_call: TRBV6-1
d_call: .
cdr3_aa: CASSGAGLGNQPQHF

j_call: TRBJ2-7
v_call: TRBV6-1
d_call: .
cdr3_aa: CASSELPGEGYEQYF

j_call: TRBJ2-5
v_call: TRBV9
d_call: TRBD2
cdr3_aa: CASSPSGMGFRETQYF